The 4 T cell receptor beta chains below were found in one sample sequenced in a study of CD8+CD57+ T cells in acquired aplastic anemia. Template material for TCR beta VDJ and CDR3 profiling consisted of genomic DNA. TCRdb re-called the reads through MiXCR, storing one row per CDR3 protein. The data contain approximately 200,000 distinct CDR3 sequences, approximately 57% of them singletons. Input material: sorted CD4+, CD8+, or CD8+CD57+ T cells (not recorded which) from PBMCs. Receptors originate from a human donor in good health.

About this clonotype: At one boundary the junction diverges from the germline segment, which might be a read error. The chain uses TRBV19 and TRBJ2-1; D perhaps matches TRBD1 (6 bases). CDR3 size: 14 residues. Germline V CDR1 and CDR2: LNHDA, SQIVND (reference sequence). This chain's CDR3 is CASLRGTPGDEPFF. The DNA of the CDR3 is TGTGCCAGTCTAAGGGGGACCCCCGGGGATGAGCCGTTCTTC.

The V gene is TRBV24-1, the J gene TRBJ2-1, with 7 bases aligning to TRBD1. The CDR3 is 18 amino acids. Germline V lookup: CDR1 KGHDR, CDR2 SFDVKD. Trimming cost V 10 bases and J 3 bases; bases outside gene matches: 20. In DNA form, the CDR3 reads TGTGCCACTAAACCTTTCCTTCCGACAGGGCCGAACTACAATGAGCAGTTCTTC. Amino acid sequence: CATKPFLPTGPNYNEQFF.

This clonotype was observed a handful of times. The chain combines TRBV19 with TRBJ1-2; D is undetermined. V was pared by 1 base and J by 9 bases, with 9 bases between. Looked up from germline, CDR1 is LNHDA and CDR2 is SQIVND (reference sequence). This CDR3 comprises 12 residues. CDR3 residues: CASSIGGNSYTF. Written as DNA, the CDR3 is TGTGCCAGTAGTATAGGGGGTAACAGCTACACCTTC.

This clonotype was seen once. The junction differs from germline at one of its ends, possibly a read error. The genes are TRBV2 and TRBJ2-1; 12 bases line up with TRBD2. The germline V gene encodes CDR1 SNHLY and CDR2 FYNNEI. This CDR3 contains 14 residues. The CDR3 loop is CASSALAGGNEQFF. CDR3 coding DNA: TGCGCCAGCAGTGCACTAGCGGGGGGCAATGAGCAGTTCTTC.